This T cell receptor (beta chain) was sequenced during a study of cytomegalovirus exposure and HLA in healthy donors. Study observations and caveats: In vitro data verified a few CMV-associated chains as specific for CMV antigens.

This cohort consisted of healthy bone marrow donors. This CDR3 contains 16 residues. V was cut by 2 bases and J by 0 bases, with 14 bases left in between. CDR1 SGHRS and CDR2 YFSETQ come from the germline V gene. Comments on this clone: The antigen remains undetermined.

A multiplex PCR was run with 60 Vbeta primers and 13 Jbeta primers. TCRdb keeps only in-frame clones here, not all; method: immunoSEQ multiplex PCR. The data hold about 130,000 clones, with around 70% observed a single time. The rearrangement uses TRBV5-1 and TRBJ1-1; D is ambiguous. The specimen sequenced was PBMCs. The clonotype originates from a man aged 25-45 years in good health and CMV-seronegative. The CDR3, as DNA: TGCGCCAGCAGCTTATCCGGTCTCGATCTGAACACTGAAGCTTTCTTT. Translated, it gives CASSLSGLDLNTEAFF.